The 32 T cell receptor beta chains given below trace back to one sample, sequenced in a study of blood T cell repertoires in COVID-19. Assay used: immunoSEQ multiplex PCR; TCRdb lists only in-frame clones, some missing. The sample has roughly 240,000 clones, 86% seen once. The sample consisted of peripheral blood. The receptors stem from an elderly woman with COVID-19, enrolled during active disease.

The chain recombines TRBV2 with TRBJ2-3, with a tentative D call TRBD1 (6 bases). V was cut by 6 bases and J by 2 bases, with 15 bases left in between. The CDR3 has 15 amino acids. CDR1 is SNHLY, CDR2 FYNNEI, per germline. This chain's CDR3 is CASRLYRDNTDTQYF. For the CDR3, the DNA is TGTGCCAGCAGGCTTTACCGGGACAACACAGATACGCAGTATTTT.

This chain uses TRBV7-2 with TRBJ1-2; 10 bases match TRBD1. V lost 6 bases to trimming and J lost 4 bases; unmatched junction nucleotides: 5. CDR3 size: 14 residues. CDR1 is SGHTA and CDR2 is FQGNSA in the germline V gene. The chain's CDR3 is CASRPGQGTYGYTF. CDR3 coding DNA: TGTGCCAGCAGACCGGGACAGGGGACCTATGGCTACACCTTC.

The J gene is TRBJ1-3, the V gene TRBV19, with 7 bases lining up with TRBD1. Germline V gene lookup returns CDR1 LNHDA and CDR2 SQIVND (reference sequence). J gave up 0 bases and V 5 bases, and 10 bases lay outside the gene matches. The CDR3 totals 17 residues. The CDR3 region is CASSPRTGGASGNTIYF. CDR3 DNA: TGTGCCAGTAGTCCCCGGACAGGTGGGGCCTCTGGAAACACCATATATTTT. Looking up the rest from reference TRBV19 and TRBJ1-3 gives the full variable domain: DGGITQSPKYLFRKEGQNVTLSCEQNLNHDAMYWYRQDPGQGLRLIYYSQIVNDFQKGDIAEGYSVSREKKESFPLTVTSAQKNPTAFYLCASSPRTGGASGNTIYFGEGSWLTVV.

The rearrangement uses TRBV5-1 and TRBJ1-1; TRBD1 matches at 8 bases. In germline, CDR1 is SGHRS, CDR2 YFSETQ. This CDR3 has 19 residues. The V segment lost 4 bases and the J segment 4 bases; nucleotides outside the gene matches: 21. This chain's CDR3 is CASSPTSASTRGRITEAFF. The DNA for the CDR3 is TGCGCCAGCAGCCCAACCTCAGCTTCCACCAGGGGGCGGATCACTGAAGCTTTCTTT.

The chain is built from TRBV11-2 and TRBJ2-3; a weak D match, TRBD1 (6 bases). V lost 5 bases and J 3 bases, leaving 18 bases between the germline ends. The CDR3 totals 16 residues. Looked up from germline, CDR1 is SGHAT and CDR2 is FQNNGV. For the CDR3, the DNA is TGTGCCAGCAGCAAAGGGACACTCCCTGGGACAGATACGCAGTATTTT. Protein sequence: CASSKGTLPGTDTQYF. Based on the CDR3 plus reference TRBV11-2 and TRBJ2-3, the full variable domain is EAGVAQSPRYKIIEKRQSVAFWCNPISGHATLYWYQQILGQGPKLLIQFQNNGVVDDSQLPKDRFSAERLKGVDSTLKIQPAKLEDSAVYLCASSKGTLPGTDTQYFGPGTRLTVL.

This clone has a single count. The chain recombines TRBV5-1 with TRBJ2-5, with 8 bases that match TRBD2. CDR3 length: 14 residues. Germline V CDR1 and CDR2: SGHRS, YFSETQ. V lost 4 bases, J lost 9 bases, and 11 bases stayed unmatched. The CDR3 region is CASSPGAGESAQYF. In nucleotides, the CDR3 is TGCGCCAGCAGCCCGGGAGCGGGGGAGTCGGCCCAGTACTTC.

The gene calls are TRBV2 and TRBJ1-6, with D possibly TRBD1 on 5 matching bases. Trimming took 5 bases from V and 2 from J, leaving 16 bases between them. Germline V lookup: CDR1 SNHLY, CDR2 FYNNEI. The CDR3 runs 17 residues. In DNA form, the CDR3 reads TGTGCCAGCAGTTTTCAGGGTCCCGGCGCCTATAATTCACCCCTCCACTTT. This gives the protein CASSFQGPGAYNSPLHF. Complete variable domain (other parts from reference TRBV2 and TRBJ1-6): EPEVTQTPSHQVTQMGQEVILRCVPISNHLYFYWYRQILGQKVEFLVSFYNNEISEKSEIFDDQFSVERPDGSNFTLKIRSTKLEDSAMYFCASSFQGPGAYNSPLHFGNGTRLTVT.

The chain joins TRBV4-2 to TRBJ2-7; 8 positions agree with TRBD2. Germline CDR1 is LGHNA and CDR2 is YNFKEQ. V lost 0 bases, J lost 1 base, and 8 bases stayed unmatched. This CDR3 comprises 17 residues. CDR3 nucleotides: TGTGCCAGCAGCCAAGATCAACTGCGGGGGGCGTCCTACGAGCAGTACTTC. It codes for CASSQDQLRGASYEQYF.

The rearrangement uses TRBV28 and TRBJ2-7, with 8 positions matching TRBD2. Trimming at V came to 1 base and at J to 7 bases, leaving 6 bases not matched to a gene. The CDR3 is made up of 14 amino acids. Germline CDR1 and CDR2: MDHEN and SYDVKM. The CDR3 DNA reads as TGTGCCAGCAGTTTATCGTGGACTAGCCGGGAGCAGTACGTC. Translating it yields CASSLSWTSREQYV.

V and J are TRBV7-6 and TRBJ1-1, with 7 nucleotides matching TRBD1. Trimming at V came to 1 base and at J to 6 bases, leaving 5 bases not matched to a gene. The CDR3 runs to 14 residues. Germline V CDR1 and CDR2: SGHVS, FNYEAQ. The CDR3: CASSLESQGAEAFF. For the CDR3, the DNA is TGTGCCAGCAGCTTAGAAAGTCAGGGGGCTGAAGCTTTCTTT. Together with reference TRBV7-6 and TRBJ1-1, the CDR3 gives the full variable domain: GAGVSQSPRYKVTKRGQDVALRCDPISGHVSLYWYRQALGQGPEFLTYFNYEAQQDKSGLPNDRFSAERPEGSISTLTIQRTEQRDSAMYRCASSLESQGAEAFFGQGTRLTVV.

For the CDR3, the DNA is TGTGCCAGCAGCTTATTTGGACAGAGAAACACCATATATTTT. It encodes CASSLFGQRNTIYF. The V gene is TRBV7-2, the J gene TRBJ1-3; D possibly corresponds to TRBD1 (6 bases). Per germline, CDR1 SGHTA and CDR2 FQGNSA. This CDR3 contains 14 residues. Trimming took 2 bases from V and 5 from J, leaving 10 bases between them. Variable domain in full (rest from reference TRBV7-2 and TRBJ1-3): GAGVSQSPSNKVTEKGKDVELRCDPISGHTALYWYRQSLGQGLEFLIYFQGNSAPDKSGLPSDRFSAERTGGSVSTLTIQRTQQEDSAVYLCASSLFGQRNTIYFGEGSWLTVV.

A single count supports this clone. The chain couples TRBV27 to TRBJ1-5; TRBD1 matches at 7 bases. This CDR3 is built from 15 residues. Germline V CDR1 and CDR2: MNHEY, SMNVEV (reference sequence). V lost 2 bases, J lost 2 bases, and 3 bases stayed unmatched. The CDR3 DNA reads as TGTGCCAGCAGTTTAAACAGGGGAGGCAATCAGCCCCAGCATTTT. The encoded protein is CASSLNRGGNQPQHF.

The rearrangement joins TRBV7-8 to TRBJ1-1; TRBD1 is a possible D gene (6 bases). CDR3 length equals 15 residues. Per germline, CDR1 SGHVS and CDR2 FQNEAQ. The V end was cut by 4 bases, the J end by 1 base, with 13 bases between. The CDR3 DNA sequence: TGTGCCAGCAGCTGGACAGTCGTGGAGAACACTGAAGCTTTCTTT. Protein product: CASSWTVVENTEAFF.

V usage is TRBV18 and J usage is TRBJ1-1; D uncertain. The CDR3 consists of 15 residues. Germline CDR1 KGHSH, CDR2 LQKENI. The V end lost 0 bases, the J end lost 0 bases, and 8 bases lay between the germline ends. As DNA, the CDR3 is TGTGCCAGCTCACCACCGAACGACTTGAACACTGAAGCTTTCTTT. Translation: CASSPPNDLNTEAFF.

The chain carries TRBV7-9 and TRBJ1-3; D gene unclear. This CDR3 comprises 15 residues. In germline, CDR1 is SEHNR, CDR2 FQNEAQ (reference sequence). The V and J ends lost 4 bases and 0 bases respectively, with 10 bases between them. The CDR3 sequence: CASSSGLNSGNTIYF. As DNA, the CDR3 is TGTGCCAGCAGCTCGGGTCTCAACTCTGGAAACACCATATATTTT.

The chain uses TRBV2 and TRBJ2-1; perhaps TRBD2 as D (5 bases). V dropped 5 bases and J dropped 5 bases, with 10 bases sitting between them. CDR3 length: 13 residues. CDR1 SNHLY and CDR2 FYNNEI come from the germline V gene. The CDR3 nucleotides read TGTGCCAGCAGTCGGGAACACAACAATGAGCAGTTCTTC. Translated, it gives CASSREHNNEQFF.

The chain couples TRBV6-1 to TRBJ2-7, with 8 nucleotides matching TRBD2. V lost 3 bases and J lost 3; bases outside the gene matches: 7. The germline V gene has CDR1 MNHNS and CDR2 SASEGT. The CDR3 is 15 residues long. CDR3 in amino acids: CASSERLAGNYEQYF. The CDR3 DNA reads TGTGCCAGCAGTGAGCGGCTAGCGGGCAACTACGAGCAGTACTTC.

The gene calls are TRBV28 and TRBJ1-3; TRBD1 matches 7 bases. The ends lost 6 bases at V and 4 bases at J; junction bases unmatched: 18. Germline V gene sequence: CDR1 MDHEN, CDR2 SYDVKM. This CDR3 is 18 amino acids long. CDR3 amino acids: CASSIRPTGVRGGNTIYF. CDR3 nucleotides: TGTGCCAGCAGCATCCGTCCCACAGGGGTAAGAGGAGGAAACACCATATATTTT.

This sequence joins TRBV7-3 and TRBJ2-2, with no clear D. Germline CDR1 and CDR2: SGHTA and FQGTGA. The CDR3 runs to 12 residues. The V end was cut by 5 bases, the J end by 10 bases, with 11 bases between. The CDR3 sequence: CASSLGGSELFF. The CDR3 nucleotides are TGTGCCAGCAGCCTAGGTGGCTCGGAGCTGTTTTTT.

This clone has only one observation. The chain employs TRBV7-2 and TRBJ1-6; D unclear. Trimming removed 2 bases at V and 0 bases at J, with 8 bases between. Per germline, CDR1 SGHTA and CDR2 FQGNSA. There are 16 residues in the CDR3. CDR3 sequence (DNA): TGTGCCAGCAGCTTAATTACGGGCTCCTATAATTCACCCCTCCACTTT. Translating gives CASSLITGSYNSPLHF.

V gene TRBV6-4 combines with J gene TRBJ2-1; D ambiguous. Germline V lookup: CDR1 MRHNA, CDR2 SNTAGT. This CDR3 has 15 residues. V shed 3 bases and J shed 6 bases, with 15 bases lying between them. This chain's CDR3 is CASSDSGSPPNEQFF. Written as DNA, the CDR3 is TGTGCCAGCAGTGATTCCGGGTCACCCCCCAATGAGCAGTTCTTC.

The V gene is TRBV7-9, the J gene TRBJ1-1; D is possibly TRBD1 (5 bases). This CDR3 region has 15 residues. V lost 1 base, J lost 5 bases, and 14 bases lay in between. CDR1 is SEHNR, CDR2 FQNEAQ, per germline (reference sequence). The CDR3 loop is CASSLDRDGRTEAFF. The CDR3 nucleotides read TGTGCCAGCAGCTTAGATAGGGACGGGAGAACTGAAGCTTTCTTT.

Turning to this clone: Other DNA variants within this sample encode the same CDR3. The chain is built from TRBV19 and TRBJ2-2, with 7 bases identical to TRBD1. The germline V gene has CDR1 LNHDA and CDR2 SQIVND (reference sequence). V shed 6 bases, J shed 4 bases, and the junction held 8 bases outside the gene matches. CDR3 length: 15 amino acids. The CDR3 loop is CASRRDRVGTGELFF. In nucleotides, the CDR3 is TGTGCCAGTAGACGCGACAGGGTGGGCACCGGGGAGCTGTTTTTT.

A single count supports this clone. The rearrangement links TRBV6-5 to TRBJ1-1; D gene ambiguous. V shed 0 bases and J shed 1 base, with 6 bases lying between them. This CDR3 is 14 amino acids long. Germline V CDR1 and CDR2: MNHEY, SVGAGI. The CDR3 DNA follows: TGTGCCAGCAGTTACTCGAACGGGAACACTGAAGCTTTCTTT. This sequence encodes CASSYSNGNTEAFF.

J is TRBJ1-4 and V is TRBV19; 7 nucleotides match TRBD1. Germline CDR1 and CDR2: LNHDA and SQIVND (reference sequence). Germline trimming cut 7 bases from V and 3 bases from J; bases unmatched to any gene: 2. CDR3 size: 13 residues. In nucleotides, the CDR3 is TGTGCCAGTACCGGGACAGCTAATGAAAAACTGTTTTTT. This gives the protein CASTGTANEKLFF.

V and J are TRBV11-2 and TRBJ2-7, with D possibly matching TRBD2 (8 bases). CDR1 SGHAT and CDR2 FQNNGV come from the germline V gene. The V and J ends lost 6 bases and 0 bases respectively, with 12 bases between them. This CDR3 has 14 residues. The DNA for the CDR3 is TGTGCCAGCAGGCGGGGGGACAGCTCCTACGAGCAGTACGTC. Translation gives CASRRGDSSYEQYV.

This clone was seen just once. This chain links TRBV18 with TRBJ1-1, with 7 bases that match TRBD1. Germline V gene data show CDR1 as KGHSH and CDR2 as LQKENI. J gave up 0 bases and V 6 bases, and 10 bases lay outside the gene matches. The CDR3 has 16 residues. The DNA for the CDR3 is TGTGCCAGCTCCCCGGGACAGATCAACATGAACACTGAAGCTTTCTTT. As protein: CASSPGQINMNTEAFF.

CDR3 in DNA: TGCGCCAGCAGCCCTCTCGGGACGTCAACTAGCGGGGGAAACGAGTATTTT. This sequence encodes CASSPLGTSTSGGNEYF. The chain couples TRBV4-1 to TRBJ2-3; 11 positions match TRBD2. CDR1 and CDR2 from the germline V gene are MGHRA and YSYEKL. This CDR3 is built from 17 residues. J lost 13 bases, V lost 4 bases, and 19 bases had no gene match.

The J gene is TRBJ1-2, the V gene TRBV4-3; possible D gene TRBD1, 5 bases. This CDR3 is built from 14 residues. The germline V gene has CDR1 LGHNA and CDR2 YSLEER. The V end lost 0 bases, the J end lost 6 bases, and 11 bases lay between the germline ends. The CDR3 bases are TGCGCCAGCAGCCAAGATGAAGGGGCGGATGGCTACACCTTC. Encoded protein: CASSQDEGADGYTF.

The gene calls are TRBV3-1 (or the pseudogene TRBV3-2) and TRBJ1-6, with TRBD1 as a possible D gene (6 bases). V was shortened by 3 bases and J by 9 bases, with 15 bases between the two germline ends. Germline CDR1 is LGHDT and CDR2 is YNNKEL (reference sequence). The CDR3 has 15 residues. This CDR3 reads CASSQAQGNGSPLHF. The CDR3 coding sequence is TGTGCCAGCAGCCAGGCACAGGGCAACGGTTCACCCCTCCACTTT.

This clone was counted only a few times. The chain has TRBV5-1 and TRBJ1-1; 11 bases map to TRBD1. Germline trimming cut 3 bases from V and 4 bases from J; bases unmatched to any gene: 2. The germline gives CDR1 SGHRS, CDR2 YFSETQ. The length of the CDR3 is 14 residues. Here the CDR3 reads CASSSGTGGTEAFF. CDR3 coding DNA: TGCGCCAGCAGCTCTGGGACAGGGGGCACTGAAGCTTTCTTT.

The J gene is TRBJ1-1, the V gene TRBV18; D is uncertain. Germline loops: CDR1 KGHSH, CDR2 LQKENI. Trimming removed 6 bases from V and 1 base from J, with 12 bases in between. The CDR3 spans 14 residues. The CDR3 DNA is TGTGCCAGCTCCTCGTTATCAGAGAACACTGAAGCTTTCTTT. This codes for CASSSLSENTEAFF.